The TCR beta chain under discussion was sequenced for a study of shared clonotypes between healthy human individuals. Naive CD8 cells comprised CD45RO-negative, CCR7-positively selected cells, excluding terminally differentiated effector memory CD45RA+ cells. The authors split each subset's genomic DNA evenly across several immunoSEQ plates. The method was immunoSEQ multiplex PCR; TCRdb's version includes in-frame clones alone and lacks a portion of them. This sample has about 2 million clones; over 85% occur once, and the top ten carry about 1.1%. The CDR3 runs to 16 residues. J lost 0 bases, V lost 3 bases, and 6 bases had no gene match. Germline V gene data show CDR1 as MDHEN and CDR2 as SYDVKM. Note on this clone: Antigen: not known.

Study results and limitations: The expectation was that sequencing depth would affect clonotype sharing among donors.

The V gene is TRBV28, the J gene TRBJ2-5, with 8 nucleotides matching TRBD1. The sequence was collected from a man aged 18 to 29 in good health. Sequencing was done on a sample of naive CD8+ T cells sorted from blood. The CDR3 is CASSFYGTGHQETQYF. The CDR3 DNA reads as TGTGCCAGCAGTTTCTACGGGACAGGACACCAAGAGACCCAGTACTTC.